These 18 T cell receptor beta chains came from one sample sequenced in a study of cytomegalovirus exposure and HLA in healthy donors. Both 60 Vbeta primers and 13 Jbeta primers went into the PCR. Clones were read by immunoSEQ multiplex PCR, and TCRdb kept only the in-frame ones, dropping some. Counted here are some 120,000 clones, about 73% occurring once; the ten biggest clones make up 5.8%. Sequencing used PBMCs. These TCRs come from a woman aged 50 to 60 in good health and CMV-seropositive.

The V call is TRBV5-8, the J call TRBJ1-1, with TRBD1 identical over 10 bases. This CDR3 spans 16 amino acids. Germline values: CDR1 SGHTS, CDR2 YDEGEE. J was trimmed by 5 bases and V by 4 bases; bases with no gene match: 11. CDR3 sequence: CASSAGTGAGRTEAFF. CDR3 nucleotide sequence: TGTGCCAGCAGCGCCGGGACAGGGGCTGGTAGGACTGAAGCTTTCTTT.

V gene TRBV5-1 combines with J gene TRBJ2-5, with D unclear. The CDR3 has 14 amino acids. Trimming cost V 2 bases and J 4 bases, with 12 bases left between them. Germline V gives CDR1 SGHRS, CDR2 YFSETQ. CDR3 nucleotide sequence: TGCGCCAGCAGCTTACTACCACGACGAGAGACCCAGTACTTC. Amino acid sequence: CASSLLPRRETQYF.

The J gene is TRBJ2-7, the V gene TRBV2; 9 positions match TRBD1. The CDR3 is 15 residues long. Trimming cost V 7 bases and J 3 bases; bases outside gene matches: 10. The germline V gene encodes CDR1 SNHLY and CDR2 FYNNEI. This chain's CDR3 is CASIKRVDRGYEQYF. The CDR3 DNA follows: TGTGCCAGCATTAAGAGAGTGGACAGGGGCTACGAGCAGTACTTC.

CDR3 nucleotides: TGTGCTAGTGGTTCTGGTGTCAGCGATAAAATGGGCAATGAGCAGTTCTTC. Protein product: CASGSGVSDKMGNEQFF. V gene TRBV12-5 combines with J gene TRBJ2-1; no reliable D call. V was clipped by 4 bases and J by 6 bases, with 22 bases between them. The CDR3 has 17 residues. Germline V gives CDR1 LGHNT, CDR2 FRNRAP.

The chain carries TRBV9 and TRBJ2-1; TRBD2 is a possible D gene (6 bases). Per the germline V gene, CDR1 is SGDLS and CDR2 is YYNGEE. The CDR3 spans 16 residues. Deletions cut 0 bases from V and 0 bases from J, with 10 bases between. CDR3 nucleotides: TGTGCCAGCAGCGTAGCTGCGGGGAGCTCCTACAATGAGCAGTTCTTC. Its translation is CASSVAAGSSYNEQFF.

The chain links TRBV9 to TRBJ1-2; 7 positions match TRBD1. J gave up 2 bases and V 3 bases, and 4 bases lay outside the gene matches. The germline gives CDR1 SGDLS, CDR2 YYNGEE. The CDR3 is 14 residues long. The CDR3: CASSATGTNYGYTF. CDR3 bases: TGTGCCAGCAGCGCGACAGGGACGAACTATGGCTACACCTTC.

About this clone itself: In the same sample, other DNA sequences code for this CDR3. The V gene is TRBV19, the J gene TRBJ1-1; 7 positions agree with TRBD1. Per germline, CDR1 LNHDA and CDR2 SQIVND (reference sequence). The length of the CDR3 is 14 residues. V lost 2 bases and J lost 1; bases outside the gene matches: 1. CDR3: CASSIPGGNTEAFF. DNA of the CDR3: TGTGCCAGTAGTATACCAGGGGGGAACACTGAAGCTTTCTTT.

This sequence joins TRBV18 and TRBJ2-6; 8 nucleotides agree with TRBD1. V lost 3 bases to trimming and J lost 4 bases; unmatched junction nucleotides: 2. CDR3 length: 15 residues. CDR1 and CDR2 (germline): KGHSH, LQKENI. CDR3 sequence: CASSPQGAGANVLTF. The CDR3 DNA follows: TGTGCCAGCTCACCCCAGGGGGCGGGGGCCAACGTCCTGACTTTC.

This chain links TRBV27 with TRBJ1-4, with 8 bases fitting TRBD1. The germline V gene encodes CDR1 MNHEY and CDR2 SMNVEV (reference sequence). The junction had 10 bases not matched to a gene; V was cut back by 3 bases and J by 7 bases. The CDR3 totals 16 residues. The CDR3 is CASSFTPGQVFEKLFF. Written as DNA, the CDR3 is TGTGCCAGCAGTTTCACCCCGGGACAGGTTTTTGAAAAACTGTTTTTT.

CDR3 sequence reads: CASRYTDTQYF. In nucleotides, the CDR3 is TGTGCCAGCAGATACACAGATACGCAGTATTTT. The rearrangement uses TRBV6-5 and TRBJ2-3; no clear D. This CDR3 has 11 amino acids. The germline V gene has CDR1 MNHEY and CDR2 SVGAGI. Trimming took 6 bases from V and 2 from J, leaving 3 bases between them.

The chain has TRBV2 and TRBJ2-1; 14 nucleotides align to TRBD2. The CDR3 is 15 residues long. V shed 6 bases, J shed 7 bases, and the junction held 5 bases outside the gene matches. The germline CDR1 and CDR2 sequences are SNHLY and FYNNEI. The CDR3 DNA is TGTGCCAGCAGACCTAGGACTAGCGGGGGGAATGAGCAGTTCTTC. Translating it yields CASRPRTSGGNEQFF.

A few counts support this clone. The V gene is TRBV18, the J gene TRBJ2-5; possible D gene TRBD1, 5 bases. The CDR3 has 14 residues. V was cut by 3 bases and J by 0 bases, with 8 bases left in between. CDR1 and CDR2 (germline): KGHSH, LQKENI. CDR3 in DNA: TGTGCCAGCTCACCCCCAGGGAACCAAGAGACCCAGTACTTC. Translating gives CASSPPGNQETQYF.

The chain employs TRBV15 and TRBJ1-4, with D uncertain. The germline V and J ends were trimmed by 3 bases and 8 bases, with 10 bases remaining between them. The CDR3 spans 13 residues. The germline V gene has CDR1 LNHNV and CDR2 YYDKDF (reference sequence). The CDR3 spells CATSSPEEEKLFF. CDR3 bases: TGTGCCACCAGCAGCCCAGAGGAGGAAAAACTGTTTTTT.

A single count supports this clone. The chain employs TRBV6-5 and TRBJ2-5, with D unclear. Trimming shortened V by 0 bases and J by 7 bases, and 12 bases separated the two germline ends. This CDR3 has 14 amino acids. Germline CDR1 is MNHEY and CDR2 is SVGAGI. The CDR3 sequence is CASSYSDLPGTQYF. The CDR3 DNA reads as TGTGCCAGCAGTTACTCCGACCTCCCGGGGACCCAGTACTTC.

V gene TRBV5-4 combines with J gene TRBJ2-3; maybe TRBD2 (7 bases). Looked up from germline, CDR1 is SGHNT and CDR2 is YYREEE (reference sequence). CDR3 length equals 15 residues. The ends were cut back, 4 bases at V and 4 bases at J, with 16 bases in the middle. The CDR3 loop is CASSGGGGLADTQYF. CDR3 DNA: TGTGCCAGCAGCGGGGGAGGGGGGCTAGCAGATACGCAGTATTTT.

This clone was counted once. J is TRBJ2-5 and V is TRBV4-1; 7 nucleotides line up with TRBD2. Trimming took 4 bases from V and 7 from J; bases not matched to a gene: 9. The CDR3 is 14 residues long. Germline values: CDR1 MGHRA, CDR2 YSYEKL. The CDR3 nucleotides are TGCGCCAGCAGCCCTTTTTGGGGGGGTGGGACCCAGTACTTC. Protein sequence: CASSPFWGGGTQYF.

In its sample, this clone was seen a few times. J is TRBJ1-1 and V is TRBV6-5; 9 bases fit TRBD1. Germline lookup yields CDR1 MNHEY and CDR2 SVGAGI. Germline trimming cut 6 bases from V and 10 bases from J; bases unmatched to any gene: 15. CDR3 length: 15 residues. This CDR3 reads CASSKNTGQGTGAFF. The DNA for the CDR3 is TGTGCCAGCAGCAAAAATACTGGACAGGGGACGGGAGCTTTCTTT.

The CDR3 loop reads CASSNGLYGYTF. DNA of the CDR3: TGTGCCAGCAGCAACGGACTTTATGGCTACACCTTC. V gene TRBV7-9 combines with J gene TRBJ1-2; no definite D call. Trimming left V 5 bases short and J 5 bases short, with 9 bases between. In germline, CDR1 is SEHNR, CDR2 FQNEAQ (reference sequence). This CDR3 comprises 12 residues.